Listed below are T cell receptor beta chains from one sample, sequenced in a study of PD-L1 blockade in urothelial cancer. Libraries were prepared by immunoSEQ multiplex PCR; TCRdb keeps only in-frame clonotypes and omits some of them. Here the sample spans 55,000 to 85,000 clones, 85% to 90% being singletons. Sequenced material: PBMCs, taken around atezolizumab (anti-PD-L1) treatment. All receptors come from a man aged 55 to 70 with urothelial cancer. Each CDR3 is given with its conserved first and last residue.

CASSLVGQGSNQPQHF	TRBV19
CASSLRDGTEAFF	TRBV7-8
CAWVLGGAADTQYF	TRBV30
CASSKSGTSGTGELFF	TRBV19
CASSLRRGFTGELFF	TRBV28
CASSQPDSSGNTIYF	TRBV4-1
CASSPRQARYEQYF	TRBV7-2
CASSPGTGVDTEAFF	TRBV7-3
CARSLEVPGQGIYEQYF	TRBV5-3
CASAGTGGTGELFF	TRBV19
CASSLAVGLAGLGTQYF	TRBV7-9
CASSLGGTGNTIYF	TRBV27
CASSPASGGGTGELFF	TRBV18
CASSPQTAARGDTQYF	TRBV7-9